These 16 T cell receptor beta chains were all obtained from the same sample, sequenced in a study of blood T cells in healthy people across ages. Through a sample-barcoded 5' primer and a J-beta primer mix, a second PCR was run for roughly 6 to 12 cycles. TCRdb used MiXCR to reprocess the 5' RACE reads, holding one entry per CDR3 protein. The repertoire holds approximately 1.5 million distinct CDR3 sequences, with roughly a third as singletons. Sequencing was performed on blood. The source of these receptors is a woman aged 25 to 39 in good health.

V is TRBV6-5 and J is TRBJ2-5, with TRBD1 matching over 9 bases. Germline CDR1 is MNHEY and CDR2 is SVGAGI. The CDR3 contains 14 residues. Losses at the gene ends were 1 base for V and 5 bases for J; bases not matched to a gene: 2. DNA of the CDR3: TGTGCCAGCAGTTACTACAGGGGGCAGGAGACCCAGTACTTC. Translated: CASSYYRGQETQYF.

This clonotype occurred many times. Here the CDR3 reads CASSLSRGADYNEQFF. CDR3 sequence (DNA): TGTGCCAGCAGCTTATCTCGGGGGGCTGACTACAATGAGCAGTTCTTC. This rearrangement joins TRBV7-2 to TRBJ2-1, with D possibly matching TRBD2 (7 bases). The germline gives CDR1 SGHTA, CDR2 FQGNSA. V was pared by 2 bases and J by 3 bases, with 14 bases between. This CDR3 is built from 16 residues.

Details on this clonotype: A junction boundary mismatches the germline segment, possibly from a read error. The chain uses TRBV29-1 and TRBJ2-1; 7 bases are a match to TRBD1. The CDR3 totals 16 residues. The germline CDR1 and CDR2 sequences are SQVTM and ANQGSEA. The chain's CDR3 is CSVEGLRDSSYDEQFF. CDR3 DNA: TGCAGCGTTGAAGGTCTAAGGGACAGCTCCTACGATGAGCAGTTCTTC.

The J gene is TRBJ2-1, the V gene TRBV20-1; D not certain. Trimming left V 5 bases short and J 6 bases short, with 8 bases between. This CDR3 has 11 residues. The V gene's germline CDR1 is DFQATT and CDR2 SNEGSKA (reference sequence). The DNA of the CDR3 is TGCAGTGCTTCCCCGGGCAATGAGCAGTTCTTC. Amino acids: CSASPGNEQFF.

The chain has TRBV12-3 or TRBV12-4 and TRBJ2-1, with D possibly called TRBD1 or TRBD2 (5 bases each). The CDR3 has 15 amino acids. Trimming shortened V by 10 bases and J by 6 bases, and 22 bases separated the two germline ends. CDR3 DNA: TGTGCCATCGGTAAGAGAGCCGGGACGGCCAATGAGCAGTTCTTC. Protein sequence: CAIGKRAGTANEQFF.

This clonotype was picked up a small number of times. V and J are TRBV28 and TRBJ2-6, with TRBD1 matching over 7 bases. The CDR3 loop spans 16 amino acids. V lost 3 bases, J lost 2 bases, and 4 bases stayed unmatched. The germline gives CDR1 MDHEN, CDR2 SYDVKM. This chain's CDR3 is CASSFTGATGANVLTF. CDR3 nucleotide sequence: TGTGCCAGCAGTTTTACAGGGGCCACTGGGGCCAACGTCCTGACTTTC.

This sequence joins TRBV5-1 and TRBJ2-4; possibly TRBD1 for D (7 bases). Trimming pared 0 bases from V and 9 bases from J, leaving 13 bases between. The CDR3 totals 14 residues. Germline lookup yields CDR1 SGHRS and CDR2 YFSETQ. CDR3: CASSLDRGGVIQYF. In DNA form, the CDR3 reads TGCGCCAGCAGCTTGGACAGGGGAGGCGTCATTCAGTACTTC.

V and J are TRBV28 and TRBJ2-7; D uncertain. CDR1 is MDHEN and CDR2 is SYDVKM in the germline V gene. Trimming pared 5 bases from V and 3 bases from J, leaving 17 bases between. This CDR3 comprises 15 residues. CDR3 region: CASSEGPLTHYEQYF. The CDR3 region has the DNA TGTGCCAGCAGTGAAGGGCCTCTAACCCACTACGAGCAGTACTTC.

This clonotype was found a few times. The chain employs TRBV2 and TRBJ2-1; the match to TRBD1 covers 8 bases. This CDR3 spans 15 amino acids. V dropped 10 bases and J dropped 6; count of bases not matched to a gene: 14. Looked up from germline, CDR1 is SNHLY and CDR2 is FYNNEI. The CDR3: CATTGGVRLGNEQFF. Written as DNA, the CDR3 is TGTGCCACCACAGGGGGTGTTCGATTAGGCAATGAGCAGTTCTTC.

This clonotype was detected only a few times. The chain uses TRBV5-1 and TRBJ2-5; D is possibly TRBD1 (5 bases). V was pared by 0 bases and J by 3 bases, with 12 bases between. The germline gives CDR1 SGHRS, CDR2 YFSETQ. The CDR3 sequence is 15 residues long. This chain's CDR3 is CASSLARPREETQYF. The CDR3 DNA reads as TGCGCCAGCAGCTTGGCCAGGCCCAGGGAAGAGACCCAGTACTTC.

This chain joins TRBV12-3 or TRBV12-4 and TRBJ1-5; possibly TRBD1 for D (5 bases). The CDR3 extends over 14 amino acids. V was shortened by 1 base and J by 7 bases, with 11 bases between the two germline ends. CDR3 in amino acids: CASSLEPTGQPQHF. Here the CDR3 DNA reads TGTGCCAGCAGTTTAGAACCTACAGGCCAGCCCCAGCATTTT.

This clonotype was observed a handful of times. The chain carries TRBV20-1 and TRBJ1-2, with D unclear. Trimming took 6 bases from V and 5 from J, leaving 13 bases between them. The CDR3 is 12 amino acids. Per the germline V gene, CDR1 is DFQATT and CDR2 is SNEGSKA (reference sequence). The CDR3 region has the DNA TGCAGTGCCCCCACCCAGGTTTATGGCTACACCTTC. As protein: CSAPTQVYGYTF.

This clonotype was detected a few times. This chain connects TRBV7-2 to TRBJ2-1; 9 bases match TRBD2. CDR1 and CDR2 from the germline V gene are SGHTA and FQGNSA. The trim removed 1 base at V and 9 bases at J, leaving 13 bases unmatched. This CDR3 has 17 residues. In DNA form, the CDR3 reads TGTGCCAGCAGCTTAGTTGATAGCGGGGGCGCCAGGGGTGAGCAGTTCTTC. Protein: CASSLVDSGGARGEQFF. The variable domain in full, with the rest retrieved from reference TRBV7-2 and TRBJ2-1, is GAGVSQSPSNKVTEKGKDVELRCDPISGHTALYWYRQSLGQGLEFLIYFQGNSAPDKSGLPSDRFSAERTGGSVSTLTIQRTQQEDSAVYLCASSLVDSGGARGEQFFGPGTRLTVL.

The gene calls are TRBV20-1 and TRBJ2-5, with D perhaps given as TRBD1 or TRBD2 (5 bases each). The J call may be faulty, since TRBJ2-7 better matches the DNA end. Germline lookup yields CDR1 DFQATT and CDR2 SNEGSKA (reference sequence). The CDR3 runs 14 residues. CDR3 in DNA: TGCAGTGCTAGAGGGGGAGCAGGGCGGGACGAGCAGTACTTC. Translation gives CSARGGAGRDEQYF.

Turning to this clonotype: A single base separates this from a much larger clone, so it may be a read error. The V gene is TRBV29-1, the J gene TRBJ2-5, with 8 bases lining up with TRBD1. CDR3 length: 14 residues. V gave up 1 base and J gave up 4 bases; unmatched junction bases: 5. Germline V CDR1 and CDR2: SQVTM, ANQGSEA. The CDR3 region has the DNA TGCAGCGTTGAAGGGACAGGGTGGCGAGAGACCCAGTACTTC. It specifies CSVEGTGWRETQYF.

This clonotype was observed a handful of times. The chain combines TRBV12-3 or TRBV12-4 with TRBJ2-1; no reliable D call. Trimming cost V 5 bases and J 12 bases, with 23 bases left between them. CDR3 length: 15 residues. CDR3 residues: CASSPPSWSSDTQFF. The CDR3 DNA reads as TGTGCCAGCAGTCCACCTAGTTGGTCCAGCGACACGCAGTTCTTC.